The present TCR beta chain was sequenced within a study of CD8 T cells in Susac syndrome. Germline assignment: CDR1 SNHLY and CDR2 FYNNEI. V lost 2 bases to trimming and J lost 7 bases, with 14 bases between them. There are 14 residues in the CDR3. The authors sequenced TCR beta from blood CD8+ and CD4+ T cells. RNA, at about 0.45 to 1 ug, was reverse transcribed with random hexamers. With immunoSEQ multiplex PCR, TCR beta CDR3 was amplified across 54 Vbeta and 13 Jbeta. TCRdb itself ran the immunoSEQ multiplex PCR reads through MiXCR, one entry per CDR3 protein. The table includes approximately 230,000 distinct CDR3 sequences, 90% to 95% detected once. Study-level findings and limits: As acknowledged by the study, its TCR sequencing and HLA analysis included a relatively small number of individuals.

In regard to this clonotype: The antigen is not known.

V and J are TRBV2 and TRBJ2-5; perhaps TRBD1 as D (6 bases). The source of this sequence is a human donor with multiple sclerosis. Sequencing was carried out using CD4+ T cells from PBMCs. CDR3 in amino acids: CASSELGQTATQYF. For the CDR3, the DNA is TGTGCCAGCAGTGAATTGGGACAAACGGCGACCCAGTACTTC.